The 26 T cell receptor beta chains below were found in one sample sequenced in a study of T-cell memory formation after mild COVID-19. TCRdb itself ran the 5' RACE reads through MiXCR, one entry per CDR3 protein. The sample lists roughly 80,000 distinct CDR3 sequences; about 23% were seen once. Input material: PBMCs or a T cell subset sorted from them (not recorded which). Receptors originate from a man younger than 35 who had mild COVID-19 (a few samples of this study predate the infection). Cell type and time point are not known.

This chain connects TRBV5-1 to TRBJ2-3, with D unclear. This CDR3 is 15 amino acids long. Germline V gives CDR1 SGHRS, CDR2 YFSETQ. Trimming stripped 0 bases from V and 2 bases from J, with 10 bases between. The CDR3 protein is CASSLGQTYTDTQYF. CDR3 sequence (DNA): TGCGCCAGCAGCTTGGGGCAGACCTACACAGATACGCAGTATTTT. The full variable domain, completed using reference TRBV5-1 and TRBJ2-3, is KAGVTQTPRYLIKTRGQQVTLSCSPISGHRSVSWYQQTPGQGLQFLFEYFSETQRNKGNFPGRFSGRQFSNSRSEMNVSTLELGDSALYLCASSLGQTYTDTQYFGPGTRLTVL.

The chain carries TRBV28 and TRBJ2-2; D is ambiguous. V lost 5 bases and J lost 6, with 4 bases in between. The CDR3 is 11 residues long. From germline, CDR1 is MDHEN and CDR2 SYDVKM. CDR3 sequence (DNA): TGTGCCAGCAGTCCCTCCGGGGAGCTGTTTTTT. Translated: CASSPSGELFF.

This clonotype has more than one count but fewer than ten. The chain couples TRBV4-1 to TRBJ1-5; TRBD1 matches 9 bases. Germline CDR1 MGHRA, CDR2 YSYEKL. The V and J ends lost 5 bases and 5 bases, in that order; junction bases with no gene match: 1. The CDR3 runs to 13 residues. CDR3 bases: TGCGCCAGCAGCAACAGGGGGCATCAGCCCCAGCATTTT. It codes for CASSNRGHQPQHF.

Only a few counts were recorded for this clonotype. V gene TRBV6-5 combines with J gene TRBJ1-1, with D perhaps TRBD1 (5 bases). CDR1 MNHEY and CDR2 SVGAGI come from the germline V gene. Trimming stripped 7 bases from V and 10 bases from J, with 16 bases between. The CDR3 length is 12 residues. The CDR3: CASKNQGPLAFF. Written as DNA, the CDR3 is TGTGCCAGCAAGAATCAGGGACCGCTAGCTTTCTTT.

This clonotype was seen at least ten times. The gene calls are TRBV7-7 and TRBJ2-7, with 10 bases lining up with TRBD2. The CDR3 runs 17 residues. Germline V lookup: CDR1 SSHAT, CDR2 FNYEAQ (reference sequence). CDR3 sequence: CASSLARTSGGYREQYV. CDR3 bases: TGTGCTAGCAGCTTAGCTCGGACTAGCGGAGGGTATCGAGAGCAGTACGTC.

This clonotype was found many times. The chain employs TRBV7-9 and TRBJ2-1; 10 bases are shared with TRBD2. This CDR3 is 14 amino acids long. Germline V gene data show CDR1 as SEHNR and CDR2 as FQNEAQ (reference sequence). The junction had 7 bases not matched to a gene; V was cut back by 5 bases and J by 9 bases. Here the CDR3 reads CASSITSGVTEQFF. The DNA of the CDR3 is TGTGCCAGCAGCATCACTAGCGGGGTAACTGAGCAGTTCTTC.

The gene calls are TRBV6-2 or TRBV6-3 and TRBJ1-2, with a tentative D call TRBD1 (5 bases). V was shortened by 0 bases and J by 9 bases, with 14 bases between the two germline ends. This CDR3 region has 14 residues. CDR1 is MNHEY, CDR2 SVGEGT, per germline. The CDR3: CASSYSTLRGRYTF. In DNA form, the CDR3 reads TGTGCCAGCAGTTACTCTACGTTGAGGGGCCGCTACACCTTC.

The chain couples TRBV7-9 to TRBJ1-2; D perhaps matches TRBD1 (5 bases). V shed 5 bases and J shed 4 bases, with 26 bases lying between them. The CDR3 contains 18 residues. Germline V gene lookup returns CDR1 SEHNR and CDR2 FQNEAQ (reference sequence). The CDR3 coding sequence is TGTGCCAGCAGCCCTATCCGGGACGGAAAAGACGGCCCCTATGGCTACACCTTC. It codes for CASSPIRDGKDGPYGYTF.

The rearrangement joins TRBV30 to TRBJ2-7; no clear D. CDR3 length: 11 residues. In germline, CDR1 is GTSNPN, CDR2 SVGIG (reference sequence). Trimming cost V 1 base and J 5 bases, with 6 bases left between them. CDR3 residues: CAWSAHNEQYF. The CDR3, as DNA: TGTGCCTGGAGTGCCCACAACGAGCAGTACTTC.

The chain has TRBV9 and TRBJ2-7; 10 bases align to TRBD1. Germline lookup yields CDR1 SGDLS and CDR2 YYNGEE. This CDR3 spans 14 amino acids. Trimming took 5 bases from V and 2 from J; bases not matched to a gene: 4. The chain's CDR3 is CASSGTGDPYEQYF. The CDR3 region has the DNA TGTGCCAGCAGTGGGACAGGGGATCCCTACGAGCAGTACTTC.

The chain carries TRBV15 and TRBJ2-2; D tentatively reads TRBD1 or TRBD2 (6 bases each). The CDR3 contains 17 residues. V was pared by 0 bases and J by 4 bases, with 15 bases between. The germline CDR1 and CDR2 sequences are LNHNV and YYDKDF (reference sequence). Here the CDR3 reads CATSRDRGSGSTGELFF. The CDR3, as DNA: TGTGCCACCAGCAGAGACAGGGGTAGCGGAAGCACCGGGGAGCTGTTTTTT.

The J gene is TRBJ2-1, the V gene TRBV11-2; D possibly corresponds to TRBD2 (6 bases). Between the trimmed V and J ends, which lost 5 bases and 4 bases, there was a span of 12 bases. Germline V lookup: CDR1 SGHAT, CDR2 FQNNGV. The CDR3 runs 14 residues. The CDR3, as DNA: TGTGCCAGCAGCCCCGGGGGTGGATACAATGAGCAGTTCTTC. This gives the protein CASSPGGGYNEQFF.

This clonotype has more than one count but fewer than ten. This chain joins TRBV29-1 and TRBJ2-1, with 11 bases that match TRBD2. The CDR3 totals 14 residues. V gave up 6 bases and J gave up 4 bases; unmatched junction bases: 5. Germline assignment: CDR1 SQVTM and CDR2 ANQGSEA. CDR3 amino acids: CSVDASGGYNEQFF. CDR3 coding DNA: TGCAGCGTGGACGCTAGCGGGGGGTACAATGAGCAGTTCTTC.

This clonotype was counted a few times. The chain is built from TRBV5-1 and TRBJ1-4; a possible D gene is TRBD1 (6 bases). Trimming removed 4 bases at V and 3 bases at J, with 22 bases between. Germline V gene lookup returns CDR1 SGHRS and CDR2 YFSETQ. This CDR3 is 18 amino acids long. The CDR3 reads CASSLGGTLGGPNEKLFF. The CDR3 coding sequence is TGCGCCAGCAGCCTGGGTGGTACCCTTGGGGGGCCTAATGAAAAACTGTTTTTT.

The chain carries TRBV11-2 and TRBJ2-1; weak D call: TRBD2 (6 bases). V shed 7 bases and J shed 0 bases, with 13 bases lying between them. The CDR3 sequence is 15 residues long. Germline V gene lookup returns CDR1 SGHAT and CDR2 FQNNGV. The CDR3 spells CASTIAVSSYNEQFF. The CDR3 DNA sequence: TGTGCCAGCACAATAGCGGTAAGCTCCTACAATGAGCAGTTCTTC.

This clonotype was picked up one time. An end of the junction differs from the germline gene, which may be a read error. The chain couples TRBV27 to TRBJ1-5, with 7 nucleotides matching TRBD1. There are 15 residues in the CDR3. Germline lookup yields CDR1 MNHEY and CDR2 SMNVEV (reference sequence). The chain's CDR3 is CVSSLSGGGNQPQHF. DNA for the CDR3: TGTGTCAGCAGTTTATCAGGGGGAGGCAATCAGCCCCAGCATTTT.

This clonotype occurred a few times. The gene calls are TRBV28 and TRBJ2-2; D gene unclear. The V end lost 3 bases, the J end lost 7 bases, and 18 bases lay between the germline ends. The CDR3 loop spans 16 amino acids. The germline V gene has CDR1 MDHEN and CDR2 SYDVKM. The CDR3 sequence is CASSFSPRLPLGELFF. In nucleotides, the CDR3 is TGTGCCAGCAGTTTTTCTCCCAGACTTCCCCTCGGGGAGCTGTTTTTT.

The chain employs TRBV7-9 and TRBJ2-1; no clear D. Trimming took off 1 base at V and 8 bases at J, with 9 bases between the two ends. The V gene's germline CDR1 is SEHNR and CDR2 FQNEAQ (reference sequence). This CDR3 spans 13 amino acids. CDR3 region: CASSLEVRDEQFF. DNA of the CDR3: TGTGCCAGCAGCTTAGAGGTTAGAGATGAGCAGTTCTTC.

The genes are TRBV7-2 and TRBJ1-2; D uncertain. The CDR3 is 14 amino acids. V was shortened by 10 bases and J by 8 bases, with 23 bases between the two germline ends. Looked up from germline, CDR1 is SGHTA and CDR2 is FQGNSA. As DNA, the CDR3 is TGTGCCACCAAGCCTAAAATTGGGCTAGGGGGCTACACCTTC. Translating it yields CATKPKIGLGGYTF.

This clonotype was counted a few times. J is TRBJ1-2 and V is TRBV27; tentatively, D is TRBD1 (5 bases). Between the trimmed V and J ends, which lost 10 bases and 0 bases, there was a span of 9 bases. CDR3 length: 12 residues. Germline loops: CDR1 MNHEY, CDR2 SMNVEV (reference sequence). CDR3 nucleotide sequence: TGTGCCATCAGGGCCCCTAACTATGGCTACACCTTC. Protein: CAIRAPNYGYTF.

CDR3: CASSKTSGKETQYF. DNA of the CDR3: TGTGCCAGCAGTAAGACTAGCGGTAAAGAGACCCAGTACTTC. The rearrangement links TRBV12-3 or TRBV12-4 to TRBJ2-5; 9 nucleotides agree with TRBD2. V shed 5 bases, J shed 3 bases, and the junction held 4 bases outside the gene matches. The CDR3 sequence is 14 residues long.

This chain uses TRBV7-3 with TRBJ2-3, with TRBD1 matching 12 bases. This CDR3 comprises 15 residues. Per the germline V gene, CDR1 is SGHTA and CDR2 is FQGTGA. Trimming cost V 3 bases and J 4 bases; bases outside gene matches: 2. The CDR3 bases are TGTGCCAGCAGCTTGGGGACAGGGGGCGCAGATACGCAGTATTTT. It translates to CASSLGTGGADTQYF.

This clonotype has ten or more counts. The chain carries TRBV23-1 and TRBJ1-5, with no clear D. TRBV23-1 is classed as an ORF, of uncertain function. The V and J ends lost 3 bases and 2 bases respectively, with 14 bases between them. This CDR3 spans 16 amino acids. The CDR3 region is CASSHLDRRGNQPQHF. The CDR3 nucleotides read TGCGCCAGCAGTCACCTGGACCGGAGGGGCAATCAGCCCCAGCATTTT.

Here the CDR3 reads CSARPGQTYEQYF. CDR3 coding DNA: TGCAGTGCTCGTCCGGGACAGACCTACGAGCAGTACTTC. The chain combines TRBV20-1 with TRBJ2-7, with TRBD1 matching over 7 bases. Per the germline V gene, CDR1 is DFQATT and CDR2 is SNEGSKA (reference sequence). V was clipped by 5 bases and J by 2 bases; unmatched bases: 6. This CDR3 comprises 13 residues.

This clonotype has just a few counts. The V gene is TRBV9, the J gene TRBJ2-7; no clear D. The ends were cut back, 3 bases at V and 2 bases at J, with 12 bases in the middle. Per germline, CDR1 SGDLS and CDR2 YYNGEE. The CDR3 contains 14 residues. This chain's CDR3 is CASSARDFPYEQYF. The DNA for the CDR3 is TGTGCCAGCAGCGCCCGAGACTTTCCCTACGAGCAGTACTTC.

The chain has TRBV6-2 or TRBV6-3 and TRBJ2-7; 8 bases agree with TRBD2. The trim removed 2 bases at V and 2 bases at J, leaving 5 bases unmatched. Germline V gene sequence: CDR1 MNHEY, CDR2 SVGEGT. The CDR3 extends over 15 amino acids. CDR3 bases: TGTGCCAGCAGTTACGGAGCGGGGGCCCCCTACGAGCAGTACTTC. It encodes CASSYGAGAPYEQYF.